A single T cell receptor (beta chain) is shown here with its context. What antigen it recognizes has not been identified. No base qualities exist here, and no much larger clone lies one base off it. These data belong to a study of cytomegalovirus exposure and HLA in healthy donors (TCRdb year 2017). For the study in its entirety: According to a later analysis, one platform produced both the 110 or so validation repertoires and the approximately 600 repertoires of the first cohort. The study aimed to test whether signatures of past pathogen exposure could be identified by cataloging public T cell receptors. In addition to the first cohort of 666 subjects, a separate validation cohort of approximately 130 different subjects was used. To predict cytomegalovirus infection status, the study combined high-throughput TCR immunosequencing, statistical association of individual TCRs with disease status, and machine learning. General study outcomes and caveats: The study gave a list of 150 to 200 TCR beta chains associated with cytomegalovirus. The authors suggested that the approach could potentially be extended to other disease states and immunological phenotypes. In both the original and validation cohorts, the classifier was reported to diagnose cytomegalovirus status with high specificity and sensitivity. All 120 or so repertoires were used to score co-occurrence in the validation cohort in a later analysis, because that analysis had no HLA typing for the cohort. In vitro tests confirmed that a few of the cytomegalovirus-associated TCR beta chains recognize cytomegalovirus antigens. Most TCR sequences were seen in very few donors, while some public TCRs were found in many individuals. In a later analysis, TCRs clustered in the first cohort were found to also tend to co-occur in the 110 or so validation repertoires, with around 94% of cluster scores above 0.

Donors formed part of the validation cohort, which comprised about 130 subjects and was distinct from the first cohort of over 500 subjects. The junction shows trimming of 0 bases on V and 7 bases on J, plus 17 bases between the germline ends. CDR1 SGHRS and CDR2 YFSETQ were looked up in the germline V gene. The CDR3 contains 16 residues, cysteine and phenylalanine counted. Only the CDR3 region is kept as DNA, spanning 48 bases read in frame from base 1. The library came from the immunoSEQ multiplex PCR assay. The paper's processing steps were these. A statistical classification framework was built for diagnosing cytomegalovirus status from the catalog of TCR beta chain sequences. TCRdb stores this immuneACCESS table with in-frame sequences only. Part of the clones is absent; in the studies checked, under half of the shortfall reflects unresolved V genes, and no reason is known for the rest. V, J and clone size were drawn from that table, and D and trimming were deduced from the DNA. This sample has over 200,000 clones in its table, and 80% to 90% of those were observed once. The biggest ten clones account for around 3% of the sample.

The sample comprised PBMCs. Here the chain combines TRBV5-1 and TRBJ2-1; TRBD2 could be the D gene, as 6 bases match. This clonotype was obtained from a young woman in good health and CMV-seronegative. The CDR3 region has the sequence CASSLGAGRRENEQFF. The DNA sequence is as follows: TGCGCCAGCAGCTTGGGGGCGGGACGGAGAGAGAATGAGCAGTTCTTC.